A single T cell receptor (beta chain) is shown here with its context. Its matching antigen is unknown. Clones were read by immunoSEQ multiplex PCR, and TCRdb kept only the in-frame ones, dropping some. This sample carries about 130,000 clones, roughly 90% of them seen once, and the ten largest clones take 3.5% to 4.5%. This specimen belongs to a study of T cell responses to AZD1222 COVID-19 vaccine. Study results and limitations: Only 5 or 6 people who got AZD1222 tested seropositive at baseline.

Between the trimmed V and J ends, which lost 0 bases and 1 base, there was a span of 10 bases. This CDR3 has 16 amino acids. Per germline, CDR1 KGHSH and CDR2 LQKENI. The source was peripheral blood, collected on day 0 of AZD1222 vaccination. This chain joins TRBV18 and TRBJ2-4, with a possible D match to TRBD2 (5 bases). This receptor was obtained from an adult in good health. CDR3 amino acids: CASSPPASRAKNIQYF. CDR3 in DNA: TGTGCCAGCTCACCACCGGCTAGCCGGGCCAAAAACATTCAGTACTTC.